One T cell receptor (beta chain) is described in this entry. The V and J ends lost 5 bases and 1 base respectively, with 14 bases between them. Germline-derived CDR1 and CDR2 are SGHTA and FQGNSA. The length of the CDR3 is 15 residues. Original methodology: It was from reference gene primer amplification that nucleated cell counts were estimated. Profiling relied on immunoSEQ multiplex PCR, and the TCRdb table lists in-frame clones only, not all of them. D and trimming come from the DNA, and the V and J calls and clone size come from that table. The sample yields around 140,000 clones, around 89% seen once. This entry is derived from a study of blood T cell repertoires in COVID-19. As for the study in general: Whether acute or convalescent, the COVID-19 samples came from the United States, Italy and Spain. The analysed material was cDNA or gDNA that came from T cells, B-cell-depleted T cells, or PBMCs.

The receptor comes from a man between 65 and 79 years old with active COVID-19. The chain uses TRBV7-2 and TRBJ1-1; D ambiguous. Specimen: peripheral blood. The CDR3 nucleotides are TGTGCCAGCAGCGTGGGGAGGGCGACGAACACTGAAGCTTTCTTT. It yields the protein CASSVGRATNTEAFF.